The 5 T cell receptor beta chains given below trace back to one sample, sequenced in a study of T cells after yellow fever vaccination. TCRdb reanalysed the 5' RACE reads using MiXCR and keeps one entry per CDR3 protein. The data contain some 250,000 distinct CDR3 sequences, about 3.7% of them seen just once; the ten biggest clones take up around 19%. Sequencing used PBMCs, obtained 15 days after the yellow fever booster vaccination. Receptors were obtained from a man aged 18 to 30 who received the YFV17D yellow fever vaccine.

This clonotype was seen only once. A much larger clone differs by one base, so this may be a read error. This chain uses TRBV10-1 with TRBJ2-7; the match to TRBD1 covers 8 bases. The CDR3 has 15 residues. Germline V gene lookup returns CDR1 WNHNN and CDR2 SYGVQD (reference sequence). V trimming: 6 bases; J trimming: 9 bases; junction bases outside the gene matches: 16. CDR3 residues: CASSHTARGRGVQYF. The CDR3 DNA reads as TGCGCCAGCAGCCACACAGCCAGGGGGCGAGGCGTGCAGTACTTC.

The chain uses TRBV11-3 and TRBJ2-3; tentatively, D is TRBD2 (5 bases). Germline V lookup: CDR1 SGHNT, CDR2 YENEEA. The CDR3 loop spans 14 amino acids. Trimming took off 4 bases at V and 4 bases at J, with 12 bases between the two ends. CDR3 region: CASSSGRGPDTQYF. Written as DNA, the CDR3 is TGTGCCAGCAGCTCGGGAAGAGGGCCAGATACGCAGTATTTT.

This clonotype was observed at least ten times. The CDR3 DNA follows: TGTGCCAGCAGCGCCGGATCGAAGGTCGCTGAAGCTTTCTTT. Translating gives CASSAGSKVAEAFF. J is TRBJ1-1 and V is TRBV7-3; no clear D. The germline CDR1 and CDR2 sequences are SGHTA and FQGTGA. Trimming cost V 5 bases and J 6 bases, with 16 bases left between them. The CDR3 covers 14 residues.

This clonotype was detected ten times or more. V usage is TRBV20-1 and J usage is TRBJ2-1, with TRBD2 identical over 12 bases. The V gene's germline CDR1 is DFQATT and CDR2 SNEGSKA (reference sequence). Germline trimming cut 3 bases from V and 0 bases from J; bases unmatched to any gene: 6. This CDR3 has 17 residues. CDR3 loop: CSARETSGGISYNEQFF. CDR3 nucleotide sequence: TGCAGTGCTAGGGAGACTAGCGGGGGAATCTCCTACAATGAGCAGTTCTTC.

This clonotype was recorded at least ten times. The CDR3 spells CASSGGSGGYTF. The CDR3 DNA sequence: TGTGCCAGCAGTGGGGGGTCAGGTGGCTACACCTTC. J is TRBJ1-2 and V is TRBV6-1; perhaps TRBD1 as D (5 bases). The V and J ends lost 4 bases and 7 bases respectively, with 10 bases between them. Germline V gene sequence: CDR1 MNHNS, CDR2 SASEGT. The CDR3 runs 12 residues.